Reported below is one T cell receptor beta chain. The source of the sample is a study of T cell clones after liver transplantation. Study details: Apart from a few HCV-positive recipients, transplants were for non-autoimmune, non-viral reasons.

Produced via immunoSEQ multiplex PCR; TCRdb's table is partial and in-frame only. The sample shows around 26,000 clones, roughly 69% of them seen only once. Germline lookup yields CDR1 SGHDT and CDR2 YYEEEE. This CDR3 region has 14 residues. V gave up 4 bases and J gave up 4 bases, with 15 bases separating them. Here the sequenced sample was CD4+ T cells from blood, taken before liver transplant. The clonotype comes from a human donor who received a liver transplant. The chain employs TRBV5-6 and TRBJ2-7, with D possibly being TRBD1 or TRBD2 (5 bases each). In DNA, the CDR3 is TGTGCCAGCAGCCCCAGGAGGACATTATACGAGCAGTACGTC. Translated: CASSPRRTLYEQYV.